The rows below give T cell receptor beta chains drawn from one sample of a study of regulatory T cells in long-lasting Graves disease. One entry per CDR3 protein results from TCRdb running MiXCR on the multiplex PCR reads. The data hold 500,000 to 700,000 distinct CDR3 sequences, with about 32% observed a single time. The sample in question was peripheral blood mononuclear cells (PBMCs), obtained when the disease was refractory, from a patient treated with antithyroid drugs. These TCRs come from a female donor with Graves disease. Both conserved end residues are part of each CDR3. The order of the fields is CDR3 protein, CDR3 DNA, clone size, D gene, J gene, V gene. The D gene is left open where the match is weak. Only part of the rows carry a size: once, few, many, or a class if the clone is expanded.

CDR3 protein: CASSLDLVSYEQHF
CDR3 DNA: TGTGCCAGCAGCTTAGATCTAGTCTCCTACGAGCAGCACTTC
clone size: once
D gene: .
J gene: TRBJ2-7
V gene: TRBV11-2

CDR3 protein: CASSLEGQVQYF
CDR3 DNA: TGTGCCAGCAGCTTAGAAGGACAGGTTCAGTACTTC
clone size: .
D gene: TRBD1
J gene: TRBJ2-7
V gene: TRBV11-2

CDR3 protein: CSATVGTGDSPLHF
CDR3 DNA: TGCAGTGCTACTGTTGGGACAGGGGATTCACCCCTCCACTTT
clone size: few
D gene: TRBD1
J gene: TRBJ1-6
V gene: TRBV20-1

CDR3 protein: CASLGVGQSSTGELFF
CDR3 DNA: TGTGCCAGCCTTGGAGTGGGACAGTCGAGCACCGGGGAGCTGTTTTTT
clone size: few
D gene: TRBD1
J gene: TRBJ2-2
V gene: TRBV27

CDR3 protein: CASNQGGGSYEQYF
CDR3 DNA: TGTGCCAGCAACCAAGGAGGGGGTTCATACGAGCAGTACTTC
clone size: .
D gene: .
J gene: TRBJ2-7
V gene: TRBV5-5

CDR3 protein: CASSPPPWDNPSEAFF
CDR3 DNA: TGTGCCAGCAGTCCACCCCCCTGGGACAATCCATCCGAAGCTTTCTTT
clone size: .
D gene: .
J gene: TRBJ1-1
V gene: TRBV12-3/TRBV12-4

CDR3 protein: CASEGAGNTIYF
CDR3 DNA: TGTGCCTCCGAGGGGGCTGGAAACACCATATATTTT
clone size: .
D gene: .
J gene: TRBJ1-3
V gene: TRBV19

CDR3 protein: CATSSTRMRPEAFF
CDR3 DNA: TGTGCCACCAGCAGTACTAGGATGAGACCTGAAGCTTTCTTT
clone size: .
D gene: .
J gene: TRBJ1-1
V gene: TRBV15

CDR3 protein: CASSRQGDPQPQHF
CDR3 DNA: TGTGCCAGCAGTCGACAGGGTGATCCTCAGCCCCAGCATTTT
clone size: .
D gene: TRBD1
J gene: TRBJ1-5
V gene: TRBV13

CDR3 protein: CASSQEAGGIYEQYF
CDR3 DNA: TGTGCCAGCAGCCAAGAGGCAGGGGGCATCTACGAGCAGTACTTC
clone size: few
D gene: TRBD1
J gene: TRBJ2-7
V gene: TRBV3-1

CDR3 protein: CASSFMRGAYEQYF
CDR3 DNA: TGTGCCAGCAGTTTTATGAGGGGCGCCTACGAGCAGTACTTC
clone size: few
D gene: .
J gene: TRBJ2-7
V gene: TRBV27

CDR3 protein: CASSLSPGQIGNQPQHF
CDR3 DNA: TGTGCCAGCAGTTTATCTCCGGGACAGATCGGCAATCAGCCCCAGCATTTT
clone size: many
D gene: TRBD1
J gene: TRBJ1-5
V gene: TRBV28

CDR3 protein: CASSVRTWRSTNEKLFF
CDR3 DNA: TGTGCCAGCAGTGTCCGGACTTGGAGAAGTACTAATGAAAAACTGTTTTTT
clone size: many
D gene: .
J gene: TRBJ1-4
V gene: TRBV28

CDR3 protein: CASSANRGEGETQYF
CDR3 DNA: TGTGCCAGTAGTGCAAACAGGGGTGAGGGAGAGACCCAGTACTTC
clone size: .
D gene: TRBD1
J gene: TRBJ2-5
V gene: TRBV19

CDR3 protein: CASSYTQGLGQPQHF
CDR3 DNA: TGTGCCAGCAGTTACACACAGGGCCTCGGTCAGCCCCAGCATTTT
clone size: few
D gene: .
J gene: TRBJ1-5
V gene: TRBV6-2/TRBV6-3

CDR3 protein: CASSTTPGLEGGANVLTF
CDR3 DNA: TGTGCCAGCAGTACGACACCGGGACTAGAGGGCGGGGCCAACGTCCTGACTTTC
clone size: .
D gene: TRBD2
J gene: TRBJ2-6
V gene: TRBV6-1

CDR3 protein: CASSLLGRGGGIVTEAFF
CDR3 DNA: TGCGCCAGCAGCTTGCTAGGCAGGGGAGGAGGAATAGTCACTGAAGCTTTCTTT
clone size: few
D gene: .
J gene: TRBJ1-1
V gene: TRBV5-1

CDR3 protein: CASSVTLTSNYGYTF
CDR3 DNA: TGTGCCAGCAGTGTGACATTGACATCTAACTATGGCTACACCTTC
clone size: many
D gene: .
J gene: TRBJ1-2
V gene: TRBV6-1

CDR3 protein: CASNPRTSGNTIYF
CDR3 DNA: TGTGCCAGCAATCCCCGGACTTCTGGAAACACCATATATTTT
clone size: few
D gene: .
J gene: TRBJ1-3
V gene: TRBV2

CDR3 protein: CASAGPNTEAFF
CDR3 DNA: TGTGCCAGCGCAGGACCGAACACTGAAGCTTTCTTT
clone size: many
D gene: .
J gene: TRBJ1-1
V gene: TRBV2

CDR3 protein: CASSQSPNSNQPQHF
CDR3 DNA: TGTGCCAGCAGCCAAAGCCCCAATAGCAATCAGCCCCAGCATTTT
clone size: .
D gene: .
J gene: TRBJ1-5
V gene: TRBV3-1

CDR3 protein: CAWLSGANVLTF
CDR3 DNA: TGTGCCTGGCTCTCTGGGGCCAACGTCCTGACTTTC
clone size: .
D gene: .
J gene: TRBJ2-6
V gene: TRBV30

CDR3 protein: CASSWSGAGNTIYF
CDR3 DNA: TGCGCCAGCAGCTGGTCAGGGGCTGGAAACACCATATATTTT
clone size: .
D gene: .
J gene: TRBJ1-3
V gene: TRBV5-1

CDR3 protein: CAAEIRQGMWGYTF
CDR3 DNA: TGTGCCGCCGAGATCAGACAGGGGATGTGGGGCTACACCTTC
clone size: .
D gene: TRBD1
J gene: TRBJ1-2
V gene: TRBV28

CDR3 protein: CASREGSTEAFF
CDR3 DNA: TGTGCCAGCAGAGAGGGATCCACTGAAGCTTTCTTT
clone size: .
D gene: .
J gene: TRBJ1-1
V gene: TRBV6-1

CDR3 protein: CASGPKETQYF
CDR3 DNA: TGTGCCAGCGGACCTAAAGAGACCCAGTACTTC
clone size: .
D gene: .
J gene: TRBJ2-5
V gene: TRBV5-4

CDR3 protein: CASSALTTTGPGEKLFF
CDR3 DNA: TGTGCCAGCAGCGCTCTTACCACGACAGGCCCGGGGGAAAAACTGTTTTTT
clone size: .
D gene: .
J gene: TRBJ1-4
V gene: TRBV7-9

CDR3 protein: CASGPARGLTYEQYF
CDR3 DNA: TGTGCCAGTGGCCCCGCCCGCGGGCTAACCTACGAGCAGTACTTC
clone size: .
D gene: .
J gene: TRBJ2-7
V gene: TRBV19

CDR3 protein: CAISEGQGAGQPQHF
CDR3 DNA: TGTGCCATCAGTGAAGGACAGGGGGCAGGTCAGCCCCAGCATTTT
clone size: .
D gene: TRBD1
J gene: TRBJ1-5
V gene: TRBV10-3

CDR3 protein: CSARWDEDTEAFF
CDR3 DNA: TGCAGTGCTAGATGGGACGAGGACACTGAAGCTTTCTTT
clone size: few
D gene: .
J gene: TRBJ1-1
V gene: TRBV20-1

CDR3 protein: CASSPTSDGETEAFF
CDR3 DNA: TGTGCCAGCTCACCAACCAGTGACGGCGAGACTGAAGCTTTCTTT
clone size: few
D gene: .
J gene: TRBJ1-1
V gene: TRBV18

CDR3 protein: CAISPGGQETQYF
CDR3 DNA: TGTGCCATCAGTCCCGGAGGGCAAGAGACCCAGTACTTC
clone size: .
D gene: .
J gene: TRBJ2-5
V gene: TRBV10-3

CDR3 protein: CSADGNTEAFF
CDR3 DNA: TGCAGCGCCGACGGGAACACTGAAGCTTTCTTT
clone size: .
D gene: .
J gene: TRBJ1-1
V gene: TRBV29-1

CDR3 protein: CASSLDRPSAGFGYGYTF
CDR3 DNA: TGTGCCAGCAGCTTAGATCGTCCCTCCGCGGGGTTCGGCTATGGCTACACCTTC
clone size: .
D gene: .
J gene: TRBJ1-2
V gene: TRBV11-2

CDR3 protein: CASSRTSGSVQETQYF
CDR3 DNA: TGCGCCAGCAGCCGGACTAGCGGGAGCGTTCAAGAGACCCAGTACTTC
clone size: many
D gene: TRBD2
J gene: TRBJ2-5
V gene: TRBV5-1

CDR3 protein: CASSPGQVIPLNTEAFF
CDR3 DNA: TGTGCCAGCAGTCCGGGACAGGTGATCCCCTTGAACACTGAAGCTTTCTTT
clone size: .
D gene: TRBD1
J gene: TRBJ1-1
V gene: TRBV12-3/TRBV12-4

CDR3 protein: CASRLAGVEGEQYF
CDR3 DNA: TGTGCCAGCAGACTAGCGGGAGTAGAAGGAGAGCAGTACTTC
clone size: .
D gene: TRBD2
J gene: TRBJ2-7
V gene: TRBV6-1

CDR3 protein: CASSPRANLGNQPQHF
CDR3 DNA: TGTGCCAGCAGCCCACGGGCGAACCTGGGCAATCAGCCCCAGCATTTT
clone size: .
D gene: .
J gene: TRBJ1-5
V gene: TRBV28

CDR3 protein: CASSLGGLNSPLHF
CDR3 DNA: TGTGCCAGCAGCTTAGGCGGCCTCAATTCACCCCTCCACTTT
clone size: .
D gene: .
J gene: TRBJ1-6
V gene: TRBV5-6

CDR3 protein: CASSLEWGTLHNEQFF
CDR3 DNA: TGTGCCAGCAGCTTAGAATGGGGGACTCTACACAATGAGCAGTTCTTC
clone size: .
D gene: .
J gene: TRBJ2-1
V gene: TRBV11-1

CDR3 protein: CASSVGQLPYEQYF
CDR3 DNA: TGTGCCAGCAGCGTAGGTCAGCTTCCCTACGAGCAGTACTTC
clone size: once
D gene: .
J gene: TRBJ2-7
V gene: TRBV9

CDR3 protein: CSVEEEFGRGKTGRNTEAFF
CDR3 DNA: TGCAGCGTTGAGGAGGAGTTCGGCAGGGGTAAGACGGGGCGAAACACTGAAGCTTTCTTT
clone size: few
D gene: .
J gene: TRBJ1-1
V gene: TRBV29-1

CDR3 protein: CAVDPGTPNTEAFF
CDR3 DNA: TGTGCCGTTGATCCAGGGACGCCGAACACTGAAGCTTTCTTT
clone size: few
D gene: .
J gene: TRBJ1-1
V gene: TRBV19

CDR3 protein: CASSKGVAPLHF
CDR3 DNA: TGTGCCAGCAGTAAGGGGGTGGCACCCCTCCACTTT
clone size: many
D gene: .
J gene: TRBJ1-6
V gene: TRBV28

CDR3 protein: CASSWGAGGNTEAFF
CDR3 DNA: TGCGCCAGCAGCTGGGGGGCAGGGGGGAACACTGAAGCTTTCTTT
clone size: .
D gene: TRBD1
J gene: TRBJ1-1
V gene: TRBV5-1

CDR3 protein: CASNLPDYNQPQHF
CDR3 DNA: TGTGCCAGTAACCTCCCGGACTACAATCAGCCCCAGCATTTT
clone size: .
D gene: .
J gene: TRBJ1-5
V gene: TRBV19

CDR3 protein: CSARVGRGGETQYF
CDR3 DNA: TGCAGTGCTAGAGTCGGCAGGGGGGGGGAGACCCAGTACTTC
clone size: .
D gene: .
J gene: TRBJ2-5
V gene: TRBV20-1

CDR3 protein: CASSSPSGRSEQYF
CDR3 DNA: TGTGCCAGCAGTTCGCCTAGCGGGAGAAGCGAGCAGTACTTC
clone size: .
D gene: TRBD2
J gene: TRBJ2-7
V gene: TRBV12-3/TRBV12-4

CDR3 protein: CASSLTRTGGSPLHF
CDR3 DNA: TGTGCCAGCAGTTTAACCCGGACAGGGGGCTCACCCCTCCACTTT
clone size: few
D gene: TRBD1
J gene: TRBJ1-6
V gene: TRBV12-3/TRBV12-4